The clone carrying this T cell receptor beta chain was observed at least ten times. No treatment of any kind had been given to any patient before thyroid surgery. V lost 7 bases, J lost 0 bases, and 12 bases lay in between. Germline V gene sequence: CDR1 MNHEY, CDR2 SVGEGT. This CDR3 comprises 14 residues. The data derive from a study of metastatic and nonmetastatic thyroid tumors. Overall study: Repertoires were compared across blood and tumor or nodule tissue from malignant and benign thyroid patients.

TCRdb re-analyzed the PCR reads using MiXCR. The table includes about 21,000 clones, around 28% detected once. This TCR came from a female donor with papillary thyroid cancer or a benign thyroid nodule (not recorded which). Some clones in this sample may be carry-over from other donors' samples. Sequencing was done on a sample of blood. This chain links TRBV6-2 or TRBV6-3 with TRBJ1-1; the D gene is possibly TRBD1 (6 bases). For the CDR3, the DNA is TGTGCCAGCACCCAGAGGGGGTTGAACACTGAAGCTTTCTTT. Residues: CASTQRGLNTEAFF.